This TCR beta chain derives from a study of cytomegalovirus exposure and HLA in healthy donors. In the study overall: Researchers found that more than 70% of over 350 genotyped donors fell within the Caucasian-associated ancestry cluster. General study findings and limits: An observed cluster of highly shared sequence variants was recorded as a likely sequencing artifact.

The CDR3 extends over 15 amino acids. Germline CDR1 is SGHDT and CDR2 is YYEEEE. V was pared by 2 bases and J by 4 bases, with 6 bases of the junction left unmatched. The PCR made use of 60 Vbeta and 13 Jbeta primers. Per the original methods: Later reanalysis found approximately 76 million unique TCR beta chains, roughly 10 million of them shared. Assay: immunoSEQ multiplex PCR; the TCRdb copy retains only in-frame clones and omits some. Clone size and V and J calls were adopted from that table, with D and trimming inferred from the DNA. The sample holds about 50,000 clones; more than 60% are singletons and the top ten take about 3%. Note on this clone: Its antigen is currently unknown.

The specimen sequenced was PBMCs. The chain has TRBV5-6 and TRBJ2-1; 7 nucleotides agree with TRBD1. This receptor was obtained from a woman between 40 and 50 years old in good health and CMV-seropositive. CDR3 in DNA: TGTGCCAGCAGCTTCCGTCCAGGGGGATACAATGAGCAGTTCTTC. Translating gives CASSFRPGGYNEQFF.